A selection of T cell receptor beta chains follows, all from one sample in a study of blood T cell repertoires in COVID-19. The assay was immunoSEQ multiplex PCR, and TCRdb's table has in-frame clones only and misses some. The data contain 150,000 to 200,000 clones, over 85% of them singletons. Sequenced: peripheral blood. These receptors all come from a woman aged 60-75 years with COVID-19, enrolled during active disease. The CDR3 runs from the conserved cysteine through the conserved F or W. The D gene is left open where the match is weak. A clone size is listed for some rows: how often the clone was seen (once, few, many), or a class if it is expanded.

j_call v_call cdr3_length clone_size d_call cdr3_aa cdr3_nt
TRBJ1-1 TRBV27 14 NA NA CASSSGGAATEAFF TGTGCCAGCAGTTCTGGAGGAGCAGCCACTGAAGCTTTCTTT
TRBJ2-5 TRBV7-2 13 few NA CASSLGFRETQYF TGTGCCAGCAGCTTAGGTTTCCGTGAGACCCAGTACTTC
TRBJ2-2 TRBV7-9 16 NA TRBD1 CASSPWTGSNTGELFF TGTGCCAGCAGCCCCTGGACAGGGAGTAATACCGGGGAGCTGTTTTTT
TRBJ2-1 TRBV4-2 16 once TRBD1 CASSQGTGGGYNEQFF TGTGCCAGCAGCCAAGGGACAGGGGGCGGATACAATGAGCAGTTCTTC
TRBJ2-7 TRBV9 16 NA TRBD2 CASSEGSGGYSYEQYF TGTGCCAGCAGCGAGGGTAGCGGGGGGTACTCCTACGAGCAGTACTTC
TRBJ1-2 TRBV9 16 NA TRBD1 CASSVGAGGRGEGYTF TGTGCCAGCAGCGTAGGGGCAGGGGGTCGGGGAGAAGGCTACACCTTC
TRBJ1-1 TRBV4-3 16 NA NA CASSSHRGPGNTEAFF TGCGCCAGCAGCTCGCACCGTGGCCCGGGGAACACTGAAGCTTTCTTT
TRBJ2-3 TRBV9 15 NA NA CASSVVGVQTDTQYF TGTGCCAGCAGCGTAGTCGGGGTTCAGACAGATACGCAGTATTTT
TRBJ2-7 TRBV28 12 once NA CASSPSSYEQYF TGTGCCAGCAGTCCGAGCTCCTACGAGCAGTACTTC
TRBJ1-5 TRBV7-2 16 NA TRBD1 CASSLGARGVNQPQHF TGTGCCAGCAGCTTAGGCGCCAGGGGGGTCAATCAGCCCCAGCATTTT
TRBJ2-1 TRBV6-5 15 few TRBD2 CASSYSGGSGDEQFF TGTGCCAGCAGTTATAGCGGGGGGTCCGGAGATGAGCAGTTCTTC
TRBJ1-4 TRBV7-2 14 NA NA CASSLGRTNEKLFF TGTGCCAGCAGCTTAGGGAGAACCAATGAAAAACTGTTTTTT
TRBJ1-6 TRBV5-6 15 NA TRBD1 CASSPVPGGNSPLHF TGTGCCAGCAGCCCCGTCCCAGGGGGTAATTCACCCCTCCACTTT
TRBJ2-2 TRBV11-1 15 NA TRBD1 CASRPTTGDTGELFF TGTGCCAGCAGACCTACGACAGGGGACACCGGGGAGCTGTTTTTT
TRBJ2-1 TRBV6-5 14 NA TRBD2 CASRSSGGYNEQFF TGTGCCAGCAGATCCAGCGGGGGCTACAATGAGCAGTTCTTC
TRBJ1-1 TRBV5-1 14 NA NA CASSELQGNTEAFF TGCGCCAGCAGCGAGCTGCAGGGGAACACTGAAGCTTTCTTT
TRBJ1-6 TRBV27 14 NA NA CASSFRGTESPLHF TGTGCCAGCAGTTTCCGGGGGACCGAGTCACCCCTCCACTTT